Below, 18 T cell receptor delta chains from the same sample are listed, as sequenced in a study of Vδ1+ human thymocytes. Antigen specificity for these receptors is unknown. RNA was extracted from the cells and then reverse transcribed. CDR3 amplicons came from multiplex PCR with pooled V-gene forward and constant-region reverse primers. TCRdb fed the multiplex PCR reads into CATT to redo clone calling. Of 45,000 to 60,000 delta-chain clones in the sample, roughly 15% were seen once. Findings of the study overall: Highly polyclonal TRG and TRD repertoires with Gaussian CDR3 length distributions appeared in thymus.

Sequenced input: Vdelta1+ gamma-delta thymocytes from the thymus. Subset given: FACS-sorted CD3+ TCRalphabeta- TCRVdelta1+ TCRVdelta2- thymocytes. Every receptor here comes from a boy under two years old who had congenital heart surgery.

This clone was counted only a few times. The rearrangement uses TRDV1 and TRDJ1, with 8 bases lining up with TRDD3. The J segment lost 1 base and the V segment lost 8 bases, leaving 9 bases of the junction unmatched. CDR3 length: 15 amino acids. The germline V gene has CDR1 TSWWSYY and CDR2 QGS. The CDR3 sequence: CALRVLGDTTDKLIF. The CDR3 nucleotides read TGTGCTCTTCGAGTCCTCGGGGATACCACCGATAAACTCATCTTT.

The chain uses TRDV1 and TRDJ1; tentatively, D is TRDD2 (5 bases). Germline assignment: CDR1 TSWWSYY and CDR2 QGS. The CDR3 extends over 13 amino acids. With 5 bases removed from V and 3 bases from J, the gap between germline ends came to 10 bases. The CDR3 DNA sequence: TGTGCTCTTGGGAGCCTTCTGTCCGATAAACTCATCTTT. Protein sequence: CALGSLLSDKLIF.

This clone has just a few counts. A much larger clone differs from this one at a single base, so this may be a read error. V and J are TRAV29/DV5 and TRDJ1, with 8 bases lining up with TRDD3. The CDR3 contains 19 residues. J lost 0 bases, V lost 4 bases, and 20 bases had no gene match. Germline loops: CDR1 NSMFDY, CDR2 ISSIKDK. For the CDR3, the DNA is TGTGCAGCAGGCGCGTCCCAATATCTTGTACTGGGGGACACCGATAAACTCATCTTT. Translation: CAAGASQYLVLGDTDKLIF.

This clone came up a few times. The chain uses TRDV1 and TRDJ1; unclear D gene. Germline lookup yields CDR1 TSWWSYY and CDR2 QGS. Trimming pared 2 bases from V and 0 bases from J, leaving 16 bases between. The CDR3 has 17 amino acids. The CDR3: CALGEEFVVPYTDKLIF. CDR3 bases: TGTGCTCTTGGGGAAGAGTTCGTCGTACCGTACACCGATAAACTCATCTTT.

This clone was observed a handful of times. The chain recombines TRDV1 with TRDJ1; TRDD3 agrees at 9 bases. J gave up 0 bases and V 4 bases, and 21 bases lay outside the gene matches. This CDR3 is built from 21 residues. The germline gives CDR1 TSWWSYY, CDR2 QGS. As DNA, the CDR3 is TGTGCTCTTGGGGCAACGTTCCCCCGGTTGACTGGGGGACAGTACACCGATAAACTCATCTTT. Its protein product is CALGATFPRLTGGQYTDKLIF.

This chain uses TRDV1 with TRDJ1; 9 nucleotides align to TRDD2. With V trimmed by 4 bases and J by 0 bases, 18 bases remained unmatched. The CDR3 loop spans 20 amino acids. CDR1 is TSWWSYY and CDR2 is QGS in the germline V gene. In DNA, the CDR3 is TGTGCTCTTGGGGTTCCTTCCTACCCTGGTCTGGGATTTTACACCGATAAACTCATCTTT. It specifies CALGVPSYPGLGFYTDKLIF.

The chain recombines TRDV1 with TRDJ1; 8 nucleotides align to TRDD3. Germline CDR1 and CDR2: TSWWSYY and QGS. J lost 1 base, V lost 0 bases, and 7 bases had no gene match. The CDR3 runs to 17 residues. As DNA, the CDR3 is TGTGCTCTTGGGGAACTTGGCTGGGGGACCCTCACCGATAAACTCATCTTT. Amino acid sequence: CALGELGWGTLTDKLIF.

The chain is built from TRDV1 and TRDJ1; no reliable D call. The CDR3 loop spans 15 amino acids. V was clipped by 3 bases and J by 1 base, with 12 bases between them. The germline gives CDR1 TSWWSYY, CDR2 QGS. The CDR3 DNA sequence: TGTGCTCTTGGGGACCCCTTGTCATTCACCGATAAACTCATCTTT. Encoded protein: CALGDPLSFTDKLIF.

This clone was detected only a few times. The chain recombines TRDV1 with TRDJ1; 13 nucleotides align to TRDD3. This CDR3 region has 18 residues. In germline, CDR1 is TSWWSYY, CDR2 QGS. Trimming cost V 2 bases and J 0 bases; bases outside gene matches: 6. The CDR3 spells CALGETGGYEWYTDKLIF. DNA of the CDR3: TGTGCTCTTGGGGAAACTGGGGGATACGAATGGTACACCGATAAACTCATCTTT.

The chain recombines TRDV1 with TRDJ1, with 7 bases aligning to TRDD3. Trimming removed 1 base from V and 0 bases from J; junction bases left unmatched: 8. The germline gives CDR1 TSWWSYY, CDR2 QGS. The CDR3 consists of 17 residues. The CDR3 DNA reads TGTGCTCTTGGGGAACCCTTCACTGGGGTTTACACCGATAAACTCATCTTT. This translates into CALGEPFTGVYTDKLIF.

The genes are TRDV1 and TRDJ1, with D tentatively TRDD3 (5 bases). This CDR3 has 22 residues. Germline assignment: CDR1 TSWWSYY and CDR2 QGS. Trimming pared 2 bases from V and 0 bases from J, leaving 31 bases between. The DNA for the CDR3 is TGTGCTCTTGGGGAAAACATTAACAAGCGACTGTGTTTTCTGGGCCACACCGATAAACTCATCTTT. Residues: CALGENINKRLCFLGHTDKLIF.

This clone was seen more than once but under ten times. The chain uses TRDV1 and TRDJ1, with TRDD3 identical over 12 bases. Germline CDR1 and CDR2: TSWWSYY and QGS. The CDR3 is made up of 19 amino acids. Unmatched junction bases numbered 15, after V lost 1 base and J lost 6 bases. The CDR3 region is CALGERAWGIRKGSYKLIF. CDR3 nucleotides: TGTGCTCTTGGGGAACGGGCCTGGGGGATACGCAAAGGGTCTTATAAACTCATCTTT.

In its sample, this clone was seen a few times. The rearrangement links TRDV1 to TRDJ1, with D maybe TRDD3 (6 bases). The V gene's germline CDR1 is TSWWSYY and CDR2 QGS. The CDR3 runs to 19 residues. V gave up 1 base and J gave up 3 bases, with 24 bases separating them. The CDR3 DNA sequence: TGTGCTCTTGGGGAACCTCCCCGTCGGGGCCTTGGGGGTGCCGATAAACTCATCTTT. It codes for CALGEPPRRGLGGADKLIF.

This clone was counted only a few times. V gene TRDV1 combines with J gene TRDJ1, with 7 bases that match TRDD3. The CDR3 has 17 amino acids. After removal of 3 bases from V and 2 bases from J, the junction contained 12 bases not matched to a gene. Germline lookup yields CDR1 TSWWSYY and CDR2 QGS. For the CDR3, the DNA is TGTGCTCTTGGGGATCTGTGGCGCGGGGATAAAACCGATAAACTCATCTTT. Amino acids: CALGDLWRGDKTDKLIF.

The chain has TRDV1 and TRDJ1; 7 bases line up with TRDD3. Germline CDR1 and CDR2: TSWWSYY and QGS. The CDR3 totals 19 residues. J lost 0 bases, V lost 0 bases, and 13 bases had no gene match. The CDR3 loop reads CALGELSLLGFMYTDKLIF. CDR3 in DNA: TGTGCTCTTGGGGAACTCTCCTTACTGGGGTTTATGTACACCGATAAACTCATCTTT.

The chain recombines TRDV1 with TRDJ1; possible D gene TRDD3, 6 bases. The CDR3 has 19 residues. CDR1 and CDR2 from the germline V gene are TSWWSYY and QGS. The V and J ends lost 3 bases and 3 bases respectively, with 26 bases between them. CDR3 amino acids: CALGDYGFEVGDRPDKLIF. The CDR3 DNA reads TGTGCTCTTGGGGATTACGGCTTCGAGGTTGGGGATCGACCCGATAAACTCATCTTT.

This clone occurred a few times. The genes are TRDV1 and TRDJ1; 10 bases match TRDD3. The CDR3 has 19 residues. Trimming removed 2 bases from V and 1 base from J; junction bases left unmatched: 13. Germline V CDR1 and CDR2: TSWWSYY, QGS. The CDR3 sequence: CALGETPQYWGIGTDKLIF. The DNA of the CDR3 is TGTGCTCTTGGGGAAACTCCGCAATACTGGGGGATTGGCACCGATAAACTCATCTTT.

This clone appeared a few times. V and J are TRDV1 and TRDJ1, with D perhaps matching TRDD3 (8 bases). Germline values: CDR1 TSWWSYY, CDR2 QGS. This CDR3 is 17 amino acids long. Trimming stripped 1 base from V and 9 bases from J, with 24 bases between. CDR3 in amino acids: CALGEPFLHQGDNELIF. The DNA for the CDR3 is TGTGCTCTTGGGGAACCTTTCCTACATCAGGGGGATAACGAACTCATCTTT.